This T cell receptor (beta chain) emerged from a study of blood T cell repertoires in COVID-19. The CDR3 is 13 residues long. The germline gives CDR1 SEHNR, CDR2 FQNEAQ (reference sequence). Trimming stripped 4 bases from V and 0 bases from J, with 5 bases between. Repertoires were generated with immunoSEQ multiplex PCR, while TCRdb's copy carries only in-frame clones and drops some. Found here are just under 50,000 clones, roughly 90% of them singletons; the top ten hold roughly 4%. The sequenced sample was peripheral blood. This chain links TRBV7-9 with TRBJ2-3; D remains ambiguous. The TCR originated in a human donor in a cohort sampled during active COVID-19. CDR3 protein: CASSYPSTDTQYF. The CDR3 region has the DNA TGTGCCAGCAGCTATCCTAGCACAGATACGCAGTATTTT.